This T cell receptor beta chain derives from a study of PD-1 blockade in mismatch repair-deficient tumors. At the level of the study: Enrolled about 2012-2016, patients had progressing, pretreated mismatch repair-deficient cancers of 12 types.

Study-level findings and limits: After pembrolizumab, tumor-resident clones rose rapidly, then generally contracted before radiologic responses.

PCR or immunohistochemistry showed mismatch repair deficiency in every enrolled patient. TCRs were sequenced from a few patients responding to pembrolizumab. A note on this clone: The antigen is unknown.

Clones were sequenced by immunoSEQ multiplex PCR, and TCRdb holds only the in-frame ones, with some missing. The sample lists tens of thousands of clones; roughly 80% were seen once. This receptor was identified in an adult with mismatch repair-deficient cancer. Specimen: peripheral blood, collected 4 weeks after starting pembrolizumab.

Written as DNA, the CDR3 is TGTGCCTGGAGTAAGGGGACAGACCCTCTCGAGCAGTACTTC. Its translation: CAWSKGTDPLEQYF. J is TRBJ2-7 and V is TRBV30; 7 bases fit TRBD1. The V gene end was trimmed by 2 bases and the J gene end by 6 bases; junction bases not matched to a gene: 10. CDR1 is GTSNPN and CDR2 is SVGIG in the germline V gene (reference sequence). The CDR3 runs to 14 residues.